This is a list of T cell receptor beta chains from one sample in a study of blood T cell repertoires in COVID-19. The repertoire was sequenced with immunoSEQ multiplex PCR; TCRdb's copy has only in-frame clones and lacks some. The data contain more than 85,000 clones, just under 95% of them singletons. Sequenced sample: peripheral blood. The source of these receptors is a woman aged 50 to 60 with COVID-19, enrolled during active disease. The CDR3 runs from the conserved cysteine through the conserved F or W. Fields, in order: J gene, V gene, clone size, D gene, CDR3 protein, CDR3 DNA. The D gene is left open where the match is weak. Some rows mark clone size as missing; the rest say once, few, many or name a class of expanded clone.

>TRBJ1-1|TRBV30|NA|NA
CAWTYRGAGNTEAFF
TGTGCCTGGACTTATCGGGGGGCGGGGAACACTGAAGCTTTCTTT
>TRBJ1-4|TRBV19|NA|TRBD1
CASNRDSDEKLFF
TGTGCCAGTAACCGGGACAGCGACGAAAAACTGTTTTTT
>TRBJ1-1|TRBV13|NA|TRBD1
CASSEAGGVDTEAFF
TGTGCCAGCAGCGAGGCAGGGGGCGTAGACACTGAAGCTTTCTTT
>TRBJ1-6|TRBV4-1|NA|NA
CASSQDGQFNSPLHF
TGCGCCAGCAGCCAAGATGGACAGTTTAATTCACCCCTCCACTTT
>TRBJ1-1|TRBV19|NA|TRBD1
CASISGTDDTEAFF
TGTGCCAGTATTAGTGGGACAGACGACACTGAAGCTTTCTTT
>TRBJ1-6|TRBV5-1|NA|NA
CASSLEAGTRDSPLHF
TGCGCCAGCAGCTTGGAGGCAGGAACCCGAGATTCACCCCTCCACTTT
>TRBJ1-1|TRBV15|NA|TRBD1
CATSRIQGAEAFF
TGTGCCACCAGCAGGATACAGGGGGCAGAAGCTTTCTTT
>TRBJ1-1|TRBV11-3|once|NA
CASSLVRRLGTEAFF
TGTGCCAGCAGCTTAGTACGGAGGTTGGGCACTGAAGCTTTCTTT
>TRBJ1-5|TRBV19|once|NA
CASTHWVGDQPQHF
TGTGCCAGTACTCACTGGGTAGGAGATCAGCCCCAGCATTTT
>TRBJ1-1|TRBV19|NA|TRBD1
CASSSLGQGRTEAFF
TGTGCCAGTAGTTCCCTGGGACAGGGGAGGACTGAAGCTTTCTTT
>TRBJ2-7|TRBV18|NA|TRBD1
CASSVYRGREQYF
TGTGCCAGCTCCGTGTACAGGGGACGCGAGCAGTACTTC
>TRBJ1-5|TRBV7-9|NA|TRBD1
CASSRGQGNQPQHF
TGTGCCAGCAGCCGGGGACAGGGGAATCAGCCCCAGCATTTT
>TRBJ1-2|TRBV7-2|NA|TRBD1
CASSLGPEGANYGYTF
TGTGCCAGCAGCTTAGGTCCGGAGGGGGCAAACTATGGCTACACCTTC
>TRBJ2-5|TRBV3-1/TRBV3-2|NA|TRBD2
CASSLPGLGWETQYF
TGTGCCAGCAGCCTTCCGGGACTAGGGTGGGAGACCCAGTACTTC
>TRBJ1-6|TRBV10-2|NA|NA
CASRTANSPLHF
TGCGCCAGCCGAACAGCCAATTCACCCCTCCACTTT
>TRBJ1-1|TRBV3-1/TRBV3-2|NA|TRBD1
CASSQGTNRGGAEAFF
TGTGCCAGCAGCCAAGGAACGAACAGGGGAGGTGCTGAAGCTTTCTTT
>TRBJ2-5|TRBV11-3|once|TRBD1
CASSLGVQGVQETQYF
TGTGCCAGCAGCTTAGGCGTTCAGGGGGTACAAGAGACCCAGTACTTC
>TRBJ1-1|TRBV5-1|NA|TRBD1
CASSFGTGDTEAFF
TGCGCCAGCAGCTTCGGGACAGGGGACACTGAAGCTTTCTTT
>TRBJ1-2|TRBV27|NA|TRBD1
CASSSDRGGYTF
TGTGCCAGCAGTTCTGACAGGGGAGGCTACACCTTC
>TRBJ1-2|TRBV6-4|once|TRBD1
CASSSTGTGKSYTF
TGTGCCAGCAGTTCAACTGGGACAGGGAAGAGCTACACCTTC
>TRBJ1-1|TRBV5-1|NA|NA
CASSLDGQLNTEAFF
TGCGCCAGCAGCTTGGATGGACAGTTGAACACTGAAGCTTTCTTT
>TRBJ2-3|TRBV9|NA|NA
CASSVSASSTTDTQYF
TGTGCCAGCAGCGTCAGCGCCTCCTCTACCACAGATACGCAGTATTTT
>TRBJ2-4|TRBV3-1/TRBV3-2|NA|NA
CASSLKGGVAKNIQYF
TGTGCCAGCAGCCTAAAGGGGGGGGTGGCCAAAAACATTCAGTACTTC
>TRBJ1-5|TRBV19|NA|NA
CASSIQGIQPQHF
TGTGCCAGTAGTATTCAGGGAATCCAGCCCCAGCATTTT
>TRBJ1-1|TRBV7-9|NA|NA
CASSLEGKEAFF
TGTGCCAGCAGCTTAGAGGGGAAGGAAGCTTTCTTT
>TRBJ1-5|TRBV4-1|NA|TRBD1
CASSQSTGGNQPQHF
TGCGCCAGCAGCCAGTCGACAGGGGGGAATCAGCCCCAGCATTTT
>TRBJ1-2|TRBV19|once|NA
CASTPPGVFGGYTF
TGTGCCAGTACCCCGCCAGGGGTGTTTGGTGGCTACACCTTC
>TRBJ1-3|TRBV7-6|NA|NA
CASSLAQGGSGNTIYF
TGTGCCAGCAGCTTAGCCCAGGGCGGATCTGGAAACACCATATATTTT
>TRBJ1-4|TRBV7-2|NA|NA
CASSLTLREKLFF
TGTGCCAGCAGCTTAACTCTGCGGGAAAAACTGTTTTTT
>TRBJ2-3|TRBV12-5|once|TRBD2
CASGLGSGGTDTQYF
TGTGCTAGTGGTTTGGGGAGCGGGGGAACAGATACGCAGTATTTT
>TRBJ1-6|TRBV6-5|NA|TRBD1
CASRGTGFYNSPLHF
TGTGCCAGCAGGGGGACAGGCTTCTATAATTCACCCCTCCACTTT
>TRBJ1-6|TRBV6-4|NA|NA
CASSITVSYNSPLHF
TGTGCCAGCAGCATAACGGTCTCCTATAATTCACCCCTCCACTTT
>TRBJ2-3|TRBV2|NA|TRBD2
CASSAGRLAGGDTQYF
TGTGCCAGCAGTGCCGGGCGACTAGCGGGGGGAGATACGCAGTATTTT
>TRBJ1-2|TRBV29-1|NA|NA
CSVEGALGYTF
TGCAGCGTTGAGGGGGCGCTTGGCTACACCTTC
>TRBJ1-2|TRBV25-1|NA|NA
CASSPQGALYGYTF
TGTGCCAGCAGTCCCCAAGGGGCCCTCTATGGCTACACCTTC
>TRBJ1-2|TRBV5-1|few|NA
CASSLLNGGNYGYTF
TGCGCCAGCAGCCTTCTAAATGGGGGCAACTATGGCTACACCTTC
>TRBJ1-5|TRBV10-2|NA|NA
CASRARGSNQPQHF
TGCGCCAGCAGGGCACGGGGGAGCAATCAGCCCCAGCATTTT
>TRBJ1-4|TRBV5-4|NA|NA
CASSSWGANEKLFF
TGTGCCAGCAGCTCTTGGGGGGCTAATGAAAAACTGTTTTTT
>TRBJ2-1|TRBV9|NA|TRBD2
CASSVESAGGYNEQFF
TGTGCCAGCAGCGTAGAGTCAGCGGGGGGGTACAATGAGCAGTTCTTC
>TRBJ1-3|TRBV4-2|once|NA
CASSQDIGNTIYF
TGTGCCAGCAGCCAAGATATTGGAAACACCATATATTTT
>TRBJ1-2|TRBV6-5|NA|TRBD1
CASRTDRGSYGYTF
TGTGCCAGCAGAACCGACAGGGGAAGCTATGGCTACACCTTC
>TRBJ2-2|TRBV7-3|once|NA
CASSPGRYGSNTGELFF
TGTGCCAGCAGCCCAGGGCGGTACGGGTCGAACACCGGGGAGCTGTTTTTT
>TRBJ1-3|TRBV6-5|NA|TRBD1
CASRGRGGVRGTIYF
TGTGCCAGCAGGGGGAGAGGGGGCGTGAGGGGCACCATATATTTT
>TRBJ1-4|TRBV5-1|NA|NA
CASSLDRTSEKLFF
TGCGCCAGCAGCCTGGACAGAACAAGTGAAAAACTGTTTTTT
>TRBJ1-1|TRBV27|NA|NA
CASSLGWGGSEAFF
TGTGCCAGCAGTTTGGGTTGGGGGGGCTCCGAAGCTTTCTTT
>TRBJ2-6|TRBV28|NA|NA
CASSFGDNVLTF
TGTGCCAGCAGTTTCGGAGACAACGTCCTGACTTTC
>TRBJ1-5|TRBV19|NA|NA
CASTKGPVRGGQPQHF
TGTGCCAGTACAAAGGGCCCTGTGAGGGGAGGTCAGCCCCAGCATTTT
>TRBJ1-2|TRBV19|NA|TRBD1
CASSLSTGGNYGYTF
TGTGCCAGCAGCCTCTCGACAGGGGGCAACTATGGCTACACCTTC
>TRBJ2-7|TRBV28|NA|TRBD2
CASSLGLARYEQYF
TGTGCCAGCAGCCTGGGACTAGCTAGGTACGAGCAGTACTTC